Listed below are T cell receptor beta chains from one sample, sequenced in a study of cytomegalovirus exposure and HLA in healthy donors. Method: immunoSEQ multiplex PCR; TCRdb's copy keeps in-frame clones and lacks some. Of 110,000 or so clones in the sample, 76% are singletons; the top ten hold around 12%. The sequenced sample consisted of PBMCs. All receptors come from a woman in her thirties or forties in good health and CMV-seropositive. The CDR3 runs from the conserved cysteine through the conserved F or W. The order of the fields is D gene, V gene, clone size, J gene, CDR3 DNA, CDR3 protein. A D gene is named only where the DNA matches it firmly. Not every row has a clone size; where given, it reads once, few, many or a size class.

.	TRBV2	.	TRBJ1-4	TGTGCCAGCTCCGGGGTCCAGAATGAAAAACTGTTTTTT	CASSGVQNEKLFF
.	TRBV10-3	.	TRBJ1-6	TGTGCCATCAGTGAGACAGGCTCCAATTCACCCCTCCACTTT	CAISETGSNSPLHF
TRBD2	TRBV18	.	TRBJ2-3	TGTGCCAGCTCACCAGCCGGGGGGGCCGATACGCAGTATTTT	CASSPAGGADTQYF
.	TRBV2	once	TRBJ1-5	TGTGCCAGCAGTGAGGGCCAGAATCAGCCCCAGCATTTT	CASSEGQNQPQHF
.	TRBV27	.	TRBJ2-5	TGTGCCAGCAGTTTAGGGCCTCAAGAGACCCAGTACTTC	CASSLGPQETQYF
.	TRBV5-4	.	TRBJ1-2	TGTGCCAGCAGCTCTGGCAGTAACTATGGCTACACCTTC	CASSSGSNYGYTF
.	TRBV6-5	few	TRBJ1-1	TGTGCCAGCAGTTACACGGGGGGCACTGAAGCTTTCTTT	CASSYTGGTEAFF
TRBD1	TRBV7-8	.	TRBJ1-5	TGTGCCAGCAGCTTAGCGGGACAGGGAGGAAGGAGCAATCAGCCCCAGCATTTT	CASSLAGQGGRSNQPQHF
TRBD2	TRBV28	.	TRBJ2-7	TGTGCCAGCAGTTTAAGACTAGCGGGGGGCCCTACCTACGAGCAGTACTTC	CASSLRLAGGPTYEQYF
TRBD1	TRBV30	once	TRBJ2-7	TGTGCCTGGAGGAGACAGGGGGTAAACGAGCAGTACTTC	CAWRRQGVNEQYF
.	TRBV15	few	TRBJ2-7	TGTGCCACCAGCAGAACATCGACAGGCTCCTACGAGCAGTACTTC	CATSRTSTGSYEQYF
TRBD2	TRBV7-7	.	TRBJ2-7	TGTGCTAGCAGCCCGGGAGGGCTCACCTACGAGCAGTACTTC	CASSPGGLTYEQYF
.	TRBV30	.	TRBJ1-2	TGTGCCTGGAGTGACCCCCGGTGGGGGGTCTATGGCTACACCTTC	CAWSDPRWGVYGYTF
TRBD1	TRBV7-9	.	TRBJ1-4	TGTGCCAGCAGCGCACGACAGGGAAGAAATGAAAAACTGTTTTTT	CASSARQGRNEKLFF
TRBD2	TRBV11-2	.	TRBJ2-5	TGTGCCAGCAGCTCCCGAAGCGGGGGGGCTGAGACCCAGTACTTC	CASSSRSGGAETQYF
.	TRBV5-1	.	TRBJ1-1	TGCGCCAGCAGCGAACAGGGAGGGGGCACTGAAGCTTTCTTT	CASSEQGGGTEAFF
.	TRBV5-4	.	TRBJ1-3	TGTGCCAGCAGCTTGGCCGGGAAGAACGGAAACACCATATATTTT	CASSLAGKNGNTIYF
TRBD1	TRBV2	.	TRBJ1-2	TGTGCCAGCAGGACGGGACAGGGGACTGGCTACACCTTC	CASRTGQGTGYTF
TRBD2	TRBV18	.	TRBJ2-6	TGTGCCAGCTCACTCCCCCGGAGCGGGGGGGCCGCTGGGGCCAACGTCCTGACTTTC	CASSLPRSGGAAGANVLTF
.	TRBV9	.	TRBJ2-5	TGTGCCAGCAGCGTAGGGCCCCGGGGGTTCCAAGAGACCCAGTACTTC	CASSVGPRGFQETQYF
TRBD2	TRBV7-2	.	TRBJ2-7	TGTGCCAGCAGCCCGGGGGGGGGCTACGAGCAGTACTTC	CASSPGGGYEQYF
.	TRBV12-5	.	TRBJ1-2	TGTGCTAGTGGTTTGGTAGGCGGGAATGGCTACACCTTC	CASGLVGGNGYTF
TRBD1	TRBV4-1	.	TRBJ1-3	TGCGCCAGCAGCCTGGAGACAGGGACTGGAAACACCATATATTTT	CASSLETGTGNTIYF
TRBD1	TRBV6-5	.	TRBJ2-7	TGTGCCAGCAGCTTAAGGGACAGGGACATGTACGAGCAGTACTTC	CASSLRDRDMYEQYF
TRBD1	TRBV10-3	.	TRBJ1-2	TGTGCCATCAGTGACGGGGACAGGAACTATGGCTACACCTTC	CAISDGDRNYGYTF
TRBD1	TRBV27	once	TRBJ2-2	TGTGCCAGCAGTTCGAGACGACAGGGGCGAACAGCCGGGGAGCTGTTTTTT	CASSSRRQGRTAGELFF
TRBD1	TRBV5-1	.	TRBJ2-3	TGCGCCAGCAGCTTACAGGGGAACACAGATACGCAGTATTTT	CASSLQGNTDTQYF
TRBD1	TRBV5-1	.	TRBJ1-1	TGCGCCAGCAGCTTCGGGACAGGGAATATGAACACTGAAGCTTTCTTT	CASSFGTGNMNTEAFF
.	TRBV6-5	.	TRBJ2-1	TGTGCCAGCAGTTACTCGAGGGGACTCCCCGTCAATGAGCAGTTCTTC	CASSYSRGLPVNEQFF
.	TRBV4-1	.	TRBJ2-6	TGCGCCAGCAGCCAAGAGGCGGCTGGGGCCAACGTCCTGACTTTC	CASSQEAAGANVLTF
.	TRBV28	.	TRBJ1-1	TGTGCCAGCAGTTATGGTAGCGGGGGAGTTGGGGAGGACACTGAAGCTTTCTTT	CASSYGSGGVGEDTEAFF
.	TRBV21-1	.	TRBJ1-6	TGTGCCAGCCGACTTCCCGACAGGGGAAGGAAGGTTTCACCCCTCCACTTT	CASRLPDRGRKVSPLHF
TRBD2	TRBV6-1	.	TRBJ2-3	TGTGCCAGCAGAAGCGGGGGAGCCGGCACAGATACGCAGTATTTT	CASRSGGAGTDTQYF
.	TRBV7-9	once	TRBJ1-1	TGTGCCAGCAGTCTAGAGGTAGGGAACACTGAAGCTTTCTTT	CASSLEVGNTEAFF
TRBD1	TRBV2	.	TRBJ2-7	TGTGCCAGCAGTACAGGGGTGGCCTACGAGCAGTACTTC	CASSTGVAYEQYF
.	TRBV13	few	TRBJ2-5	TGTGCCAGCAGCAGACAGGGAGGTACAATTCACGAGACCCAGTACTTC	CASSRQGGTIHETQYF
.	TRBV19	few	TRBJ2-7	TGTGCCAGTAGTTCGGGTTCGGGTTCCTACGAGCAGTACTTC	CASSSGSGSYEQYF
.	TRBV13	.	TRBJ2-7	TGTGCCAGCAGCTTAGTTGGGGTAGGATCAGGGGAGCAGTACTTC	CASSLVGVGSGEQYF
TRBD1	TRBV5-1	.	TRBJ1-2	TGCGCCAGCAGCCTGACAGGGATTAGTGGCTACACCTTC	CASSLTGISGYTF
.	TRBV6-5	.	TRBJ2-3	TGTGCCAGCAGTCCACGGACAGATGGAGGTACGCAGTATTTT	CASSPRTDGGTQYF
TRBD1	TRBV2	once	TRBJ1-5	TGTGCCAGCAGTGAAGACCAGGGGGCGACGTGGAAGCCCCAGCATTTT	CASSEDQGATWKPQHF
TRBD1	TRBV30	.	TRBJ2-3	TGTGCCTGGACAGGGACAGCTTGGGATACCCAGTATTTT	CAWTGTAWDTQYF
.	TRBV20-1	.	TRBJ1-1	TGCAGTGCTAGTGACTGGACTGAAGCTTTCTTT	CSASDWTEAFF
.	TRBV5-1	.	TRBJ2-7	TGCGCCAGCAGCTTGGGGGCAGGTCGATCCTACGAGCAGTACTTC	CASSLGAGRSYEQYF
TRBD2	TRBV4-1	few	TRBJ2-1	TGCGCCAGCCGCCCCGGTAGACTAGCGGGGTTAAGCTCCTACAATGAGCAGTTCTTC	CASRPGRLAGLSSYNEQFF
TRBD2	TRBV29-1	.	TRBJ2-2	TGCAGCGTGGGACTAGCGGGGGGTAACACCGGGGAGCTGTTTTTT	CSVGLAGGNTGELFF
.	TRBV4-1	.	TRBJ1-2	TGCGCCAGCAGCCAAGATTTGACAAGGGGTGGCTACACCTTC	CASSQDLTRGGYTF
.	TRBV5-1	.	TRBJ2-7	TGCGCCAGCAGCTTCCAATATACCGAGGGGGTTTCCGAGCAGTACTTC	CASSFQYTEGVSEQYF
.	TRBV11-2	.	TRBJ1-3	TGTGCCAGCAGCCAGACACCGGTCAGCTCTGGAAACACCATATATTTT	CASSQTPVSSGNTIYF
TRBD2	TRBV29-1	.	TRBJ2-3	TGCAGCGCTATCCCAGTTCTAGCGGGATTCACAGATACGCAGTATTTT	CSAIPVLAGFTDTQYF
.	TRBV5-1	.	TRBJ2-5	TGCGCCAGCAGCTTGCAGGGAGAGACCCAGTACTTC	CASSLQGETQYF
TRBD2	TRBV9	.	TRBJ2-5	TGTGCCAGCAGCATAGGGACTAGCGGGGGAGAGACCCAGTACTTC	CASSIGTSGGETQYF
.	TRBV6-5	once	TRBJ1-2	TGTGCCAGCAGTTTTAATTCCGTCTATGGCTACACCTTC	CASSFNSVYGYTF